These 21 T cell receptor beta chains share one sample of origin, sequenced in a study of identical twins. TCRdb re-analysed the 5' RACE reads in MiXCR, keeping a single row per CDR3 protein. This table has around 960,000 distinct CDR3 sequences, 12% appearing once. These data were also reused for a study on yellow fever vaccine responses in identical twins.

Material for sequencing was PBMCs. Receptor source: a woman under 30 in good health.

The CDR3 nucleotides read TGCGCCAGCAGCCCTCACCCCTCCCGACCGACAGGGTATGGGCAGTACGTC. It codes for CASSPHPSRPTGYGQYV. V gene TRBV5-1 combines with J gene TRBJ2-7; 7 nucleotides align to TRBD1. This CDR3 spans 17 amino acids. The germline CDR1 and CDR2 sequences are SGHRS and YFSETQ. J lost 9 bases, V lost 4 bases, and 22 bases had no gene match.

In its sample, this clonotype was seen a few times. The rearrangement links TRBV2 to TRBJ2-3; maybe TRBD1 (5 bases). The germline gives CDR1 SNHLY, CDR2 FYNNEI. This CDR3 comprises 14 residues. The germline V and J ends were trimmed by 3 bases and 6 bases, with 13 bases remaining between them. DNA for the CDR3: TGTGCCAGCAGTGATGAGAACAGGAAGGATACGCAGTATTTT. Translation: CASSDENRKDTQYF.

There are a few counts of this clonotype. V is TRBV6-1 and J is TRBJ2-5; 13 nucleotides line up with TRBD2. The CDR3 runs to 15 residues. V gave up 7 bases and J gave up 5 bases; unmatched junction bases: 7. CDR1 and CDR2 from the germline V gene are MNHNS and SASEGT. Here the CDR3 reads CASTRTSGSIETQYF. Written as DNA, the CDR3 is TGTGCCAGCACCCGGACTAGCGGGAGTATTGAGACCCAGTACTTC.

This rearrangement joins TRBV9 to TRBJ1-1, with TRBD1 matching over 10 bases. V was clipped by 4 bases and J by 1 base; unmatched bases: 4. The CDR3 length is 15 residues. Germline V gene sequence: CDR1 SGDLS, CDR2 YYNGEE. The CDR3 region is CASSTGTGENTEAFF. CDR3 bases: TGTGCCAGCAGCACAGGGACAGGGGAGAACACTGAAGCTTTCTTT.

The chain is built from TRBV3-1 and TRBJ2-1; 10 positions agree with TRBD1. CDR1 is LGHDT, CDR2 YNNKEL, per germline (reference sequence). The CDR3 is 14 residues long. Trimming took 1 base from V and 9 from J; bases not matched to a gene: 3. Written as DNA, the CDR3 is TGTGCCAGCAGCCAAGTCCGGACAGGGGGTGAGCAGTTCTTC. Translating it yields CASSQVRTGGEQFF.

This clonotype was found many times. The genes are TRBV7-9 and TRBJ2-3; 8 positions match TRBD2. The CDR3 loop spans 15 amino acids. Trimming cost V 3 bases and J 5 bases; bases outside gene matches: 7. Germline loops: CDR1 SEHNR, CDR2 FQNEAQ (reference sequence). In DNA, the CDR3 is TGTGCCAGCAGCTTGATTAGCGGGGTTGGAGATACGCAGTATTTT. Its protein is CASSLISGVGDTQYF.

This clonotype occurred a few times. The V gene is TRBV27, the J gene TRBJ1-2, with 9 positions matching TRBD1. The germline V gene has CDR1 MNHEY and CDR2 SMNVEV (reference sequence). V was pared by 4 bases and J by 8 bases, with 5 bases of the junction left unmatched. The CDR3 sequence is 13 residues long. The CDR3: CASSSNRGLGYTF. The CDR3 DNA follows: TGTGCCAGCAGTTCGAACAGGGGGCTCGGCTACACCTTC.

The rearrangement uses TRBV5-1 and TRBJ2-7, with a tentative D call TRBD2 (7 bases). Trimming left V 3 bases short and J 3 bases short, with 13 bases between. Germline assignment: CDR1 SGHRS and CDR2 YFSETQ. The CDR3 totals 14 residues. CDR3 DNA sequence: TGCGCCAGCAGCTCCGCGGGGGCGTACTACGAGCAGTACTTC. Translated, it gives CASSSAGAYYEQYF.

This clonotype was observed a few times. The chain recombines TRBV12-3 or TRBV12-4 with TRBJ2-1; 7 positions match TRBD2. The CDR3 extends over 14 amino acids. V dropped 7 bases and J dropped 3; count of bases not matched to a gene: 6. The CDR3 protein is CASNRGGNYNEQFF. The CDR3 DNA reads TGTGCCAGCAACCGCGGGGGTAACTACAATGAGCAGTTCTTC.

This clonotype was recorded many times. J is TRBJ2-2 and V is TRBV20-1; D remains unclear. V lost 5 bases to trimming and J lost 7 bases, with 8 bases between them. The CDR3 sequence is 11 residues long. Germline loops: CDR1 DFQATT, CDR2 SNEGSKA (reference sequence). The CDR3 sequence: CSAPKYGELFF. CDR3 in DNA: TGCAGTGCTCCAAAGTACGGGGAGCTGTTTTTT.

In this sample, this clonotype turned up a few times. This chain links TRBV3-1 with TRBJ2-2, with D hard to call. The CDR3 is made up of 17 amino acids. Trimming stripped 1 base from V and 6 bases from J, with 18 bases between. The germline V gene has CDR1 LGHDT and CDR2 YNNKEL (reference sequence). The CDR3: CASSQGLGPTGAGELFF. The CDR3 nucleotides are TGTGCCAGCAGCCAAGGGCTAGGGCCCACCGGCGCCGGGGAGCTGTTTTTT.

This clonotype came up a few times. CDR3 coding DNA: TGTGCCAGCAGCCAGAAGTTAGTCGGGGAGCTGTTTTTT. Amino acid sequence: CASSQKLVGELFF. The V call is TRBV3-1, the J call TRBJ2-2; D call uncertain. The CDR3 totals 13 residues. With 3 bases removed from V and 7 bases from J, the gap between germline ends came to 9 bases. Per the germline V gene, CDR1 is LGHDT and CDR2 is YNNKEL (reference sequence).

This clonotype was detected a few times. The CDR3 nucleotides read TGTGCCAGCTCACCCTGGCAGGCCGTAGAAAATGAGCAGTTCTTC. Translated, it gives CASSPWQAVENEQFF. The J gene is TRBJ2-1, the V gene TRBV18; D is unclear. The germline V gene has CDR1 KGHSH and CDR2 LQKENI. This CDR3 is built from 15 residues. Trimming took off 3 bases at V and 7 bases at J, with 16 bases between the two ends.

The table lists this clonotype with many counts. DNA of the CDR3: TGCAGTGCTAGGGACCCGGGACTAGACTTTCGGCAGTTCTTC. Protein product: CSARDPGLDFRQFF. The V gene is TRBV20-1, the J gene TRBJ2-1; 8 positions agree with TRBD2. CDR1 is DFQATT, CDR2 SNEGSKA, per germline (reference sequence). The CDR3 has 14 amino acids. V lost 3 bases to trimming and J lost 12 bases; unmatched junction nucleotides: 13.

This clonotype was found a few times. The V call is TRBV18, the J call TRBJ2-1; D unclear. Germline V gene data show CDR1 as KGHSH and CDR2 as LQKENI. V lost 0 bases and J lost 7, with 13 bases in between. The CDR3 is made up of 15 amino acids. The CDR3 here is CASSPPARHGNEQFF. The CDR3 nucleotides are TGTGCCAGCTCACCACCGGCTAGGCACGGGAATGAGCAGTTCTTC.

The chain couples TRBV27 to TRBJ1-2; D is undetermined. V was pared by 6 bases and J by 0 bases, with 11 bases between. CDR1 is MNHEY and CDR2 is SMNVEV in the germline V gene (reference sequence). The CDR3 length is 14 residues. The CDR3, as DNA: TGTGCCAGCAGAGACGTAGCCTCTAACTATGGCTACACCTTC. It is translated as CASRDVASNYGYTF.

The table lists this clonotype with many counts. The rearrangement uses TRBV20-1 and TRBJ2-7, with 8 bases lining up with TRBD1. The CDR3 runs to 16 residues. After removal of 0 bases from V and 2 bases from J, the junction contained 9 bases not matched to a gene. CDR1 is DFQATT, CDR2 SNEGSKA, per germline (reference sequence). The chain's CDR3 is CSAREGGQGRAYEQYV. CDR3 sequence (DNA): TGCAGTGCTAGAGAGGGTGGACAGGGCAGGGCCTACGAGCAGTACGTC.

This clonotype was observed a few times. V and J are TRBV20-1 and TRBJ1-2, with 10 bases matching TRBD1. This CDR3 has 15 amino acids. V dropped 0 bases and J dropped 3; count of bases not matched to a gene: 4. Per germline, CDR1 DFQATT and CDR2 SNEGSKA (reference sequence). The CDR3 coding sequence is TGCAGTGCTAGAGATCCGACAGGGGGCGACTATGGCTACACCTTC. The encoded protein is CSARDPTGGDYGYTF.

In this sample, this clonotype turned up a few times. The genes are TRBV20-1 and TRBJ1-4; D not certain. V lost 4 bases, J lost 7 bases, and 13 bases lay in between. CDR1 is DFQATT, CDR2 SNEGSKA, per germline (reference sequence). This CDR3 contains 13 residues. CDR3 nucleotides: TGCAGTGCTACGGCGGCAGGTGGTGAAAAACTGTTTTTT. Its translation: CSATAAGGEKLFF.

This clonotype was detected many times. This chain links TRBV29-1 with TRBJ2-4, with no clear D. In germline, CDR1 is SQVTM, CDR2 ANQGSEA. V lost 3 bases and J 3 bases, leaving 12 bases between the germline ends. The length of the CDR3 is 14 residues. In nucleotides, the CDR3 is TGCAGCGTTGAGTACACTTGGGGCAAAAACATTCAGTACTTC. Its translation: CSVEYTWGKNIQYF.

The chain joins TRBV5-1 to TRBJ1-2; tentatively, D is TRBD1 (5 bases). Per the germline V gene, CDR1 is SGHRS and CDR2 is YFSETQ. The CDR3 totals 15 residues. The V end was cut by 4 bases, the J end by 0 bases, with 13 bases between. CDR3 amino acids: CASSRDGLANYGYTF. The CDR3 DNA sequence: TGCGCCAGCAGCCGGGACGGATTAGCTAACTATGGCTACACCTTC.